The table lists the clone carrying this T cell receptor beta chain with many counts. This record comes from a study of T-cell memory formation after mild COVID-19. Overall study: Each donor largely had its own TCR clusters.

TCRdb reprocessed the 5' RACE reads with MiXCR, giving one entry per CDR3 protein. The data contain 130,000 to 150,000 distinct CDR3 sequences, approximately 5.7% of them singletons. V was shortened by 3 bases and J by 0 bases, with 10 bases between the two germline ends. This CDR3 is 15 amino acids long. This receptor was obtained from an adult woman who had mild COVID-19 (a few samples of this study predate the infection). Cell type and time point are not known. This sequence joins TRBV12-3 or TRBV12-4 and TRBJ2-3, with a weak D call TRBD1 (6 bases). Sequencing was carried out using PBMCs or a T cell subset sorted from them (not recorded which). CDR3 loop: CASSFGGLSTDTQYF. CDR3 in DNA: TGTGCCAGCAGTTTTGGGGGCCTTAGCACAGATACGCAGTATTTT.